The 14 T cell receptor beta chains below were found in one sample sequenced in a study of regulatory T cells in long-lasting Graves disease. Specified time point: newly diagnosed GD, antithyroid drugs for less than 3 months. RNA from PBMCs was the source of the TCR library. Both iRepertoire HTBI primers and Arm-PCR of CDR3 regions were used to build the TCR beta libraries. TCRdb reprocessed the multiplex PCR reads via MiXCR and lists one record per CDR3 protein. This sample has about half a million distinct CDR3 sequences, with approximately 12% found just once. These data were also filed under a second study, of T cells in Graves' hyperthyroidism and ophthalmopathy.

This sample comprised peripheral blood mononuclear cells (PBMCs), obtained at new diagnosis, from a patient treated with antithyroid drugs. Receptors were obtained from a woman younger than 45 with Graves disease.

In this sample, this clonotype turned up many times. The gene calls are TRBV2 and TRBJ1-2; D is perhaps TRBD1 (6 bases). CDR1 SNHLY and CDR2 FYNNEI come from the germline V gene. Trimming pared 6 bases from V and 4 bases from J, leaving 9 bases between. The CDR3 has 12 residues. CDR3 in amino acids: CASSRQVYGYTF. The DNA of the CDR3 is TGTGCCAGCAGCCGACAGGTCTATGGCTACACCTTC.

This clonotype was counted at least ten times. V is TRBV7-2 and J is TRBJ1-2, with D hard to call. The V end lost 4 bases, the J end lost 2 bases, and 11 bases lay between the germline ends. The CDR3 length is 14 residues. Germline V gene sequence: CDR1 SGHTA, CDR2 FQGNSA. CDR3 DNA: TGTGCCAGCAGCTCAGATTTGCGGAACTATGGCTACACCTTC. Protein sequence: CASSSDLRNYGYTF.

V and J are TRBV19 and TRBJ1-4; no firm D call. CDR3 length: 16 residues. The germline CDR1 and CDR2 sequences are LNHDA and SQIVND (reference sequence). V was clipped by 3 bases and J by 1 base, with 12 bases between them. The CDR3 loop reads CASSIPRSLTNEKLFF. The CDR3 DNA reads TGTGCCAGTAGTATTCCTCGCAGTCTAACTAATGAAAAACTGTTTTTT.

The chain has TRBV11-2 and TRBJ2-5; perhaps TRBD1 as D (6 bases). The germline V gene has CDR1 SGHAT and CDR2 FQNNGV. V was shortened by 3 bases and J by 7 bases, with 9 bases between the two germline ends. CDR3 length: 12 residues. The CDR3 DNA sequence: TGTGCCAGCAGCTTGGCCAGGGGGACCCAGTACTTC. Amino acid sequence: CASSLARGTQYF.

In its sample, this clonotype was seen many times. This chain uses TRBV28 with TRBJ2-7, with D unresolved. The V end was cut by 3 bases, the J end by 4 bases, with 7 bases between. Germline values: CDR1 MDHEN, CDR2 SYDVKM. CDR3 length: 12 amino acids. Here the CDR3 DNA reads TGTGCCAGCAGTTTTGCCCGATACGAGCAGTACTTC. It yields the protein CASSFARYEQYF.

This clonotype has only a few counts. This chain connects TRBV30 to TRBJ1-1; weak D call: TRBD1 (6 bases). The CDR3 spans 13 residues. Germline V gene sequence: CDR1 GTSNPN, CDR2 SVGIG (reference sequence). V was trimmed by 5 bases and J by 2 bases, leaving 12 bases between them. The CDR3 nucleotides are TGTGCCTGGGGCCTAGGGGGAAACACTGAAGCTTTCTTT. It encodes CAWGLGGNTEAFF.

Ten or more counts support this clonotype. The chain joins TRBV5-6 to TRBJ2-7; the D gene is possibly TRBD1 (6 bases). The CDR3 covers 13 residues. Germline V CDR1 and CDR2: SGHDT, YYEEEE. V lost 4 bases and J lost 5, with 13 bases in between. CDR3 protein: CASSQDRSHEQYF. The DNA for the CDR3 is TGTGCCAGCAGCCAAGACAGGTCCCACGAGCAGTACTTC.

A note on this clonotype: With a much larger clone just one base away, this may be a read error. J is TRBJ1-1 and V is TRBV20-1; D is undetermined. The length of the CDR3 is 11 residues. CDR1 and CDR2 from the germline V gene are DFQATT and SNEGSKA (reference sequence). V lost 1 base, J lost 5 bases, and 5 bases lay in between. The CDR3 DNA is TGCAGTGCTAGAGCCAGGACTGAAGCTTTCTTT. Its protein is CSARARTEAFF.

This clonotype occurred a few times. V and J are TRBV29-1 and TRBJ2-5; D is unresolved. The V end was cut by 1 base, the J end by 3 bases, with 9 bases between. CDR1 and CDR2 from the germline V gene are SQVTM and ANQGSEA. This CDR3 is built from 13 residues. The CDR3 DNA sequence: TGCAGCGTTGAAGCCCGGTTTAAAGAGACCCAGTACTTC. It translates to CSVEARFKETQYF.

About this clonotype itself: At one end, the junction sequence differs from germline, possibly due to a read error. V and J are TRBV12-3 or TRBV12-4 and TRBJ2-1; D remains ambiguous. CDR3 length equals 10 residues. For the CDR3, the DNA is TGTGCCAGCAAGGCTTTTCTCGGGCTCTTC. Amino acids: CASKAFLGLF.

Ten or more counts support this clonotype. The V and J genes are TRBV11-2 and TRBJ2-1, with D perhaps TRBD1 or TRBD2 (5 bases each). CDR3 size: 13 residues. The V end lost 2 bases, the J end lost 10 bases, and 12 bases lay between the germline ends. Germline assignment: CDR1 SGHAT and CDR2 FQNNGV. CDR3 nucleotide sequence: TGTGCCAGCAGCTTATCCCAAGGGGACGAGCAGTTCTTC. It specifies CASSLSQGDEQFF. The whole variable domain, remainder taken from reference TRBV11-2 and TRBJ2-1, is EAGVAQSPRYKIIEKRQSVAFWCNPISGHATLYWYQQILGQGPKLLIQFQNNGVVDDSQLPKDRFSAERLKGVDSTLKIQPAKLEDSAVYLCASSLSQGDEQFFGPGTRLTVL.

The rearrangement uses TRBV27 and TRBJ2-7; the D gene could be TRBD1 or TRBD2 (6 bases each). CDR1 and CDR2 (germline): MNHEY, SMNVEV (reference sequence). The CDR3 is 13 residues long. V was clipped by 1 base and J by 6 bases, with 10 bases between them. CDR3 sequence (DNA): TGTGCCAGCAGTTTATTGGGGGGCAGCGAGCAGTACTTC. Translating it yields CASSLLGGSEQYF.

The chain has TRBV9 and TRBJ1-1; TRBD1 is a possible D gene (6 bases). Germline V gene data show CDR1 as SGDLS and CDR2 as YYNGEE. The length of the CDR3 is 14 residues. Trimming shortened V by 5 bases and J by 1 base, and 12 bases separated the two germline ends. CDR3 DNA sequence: TGTGCCAGCAGTCCGGGGGCGAGGAACACTGAAGCTTTCTTT. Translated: CASSPGARNTEAFF.

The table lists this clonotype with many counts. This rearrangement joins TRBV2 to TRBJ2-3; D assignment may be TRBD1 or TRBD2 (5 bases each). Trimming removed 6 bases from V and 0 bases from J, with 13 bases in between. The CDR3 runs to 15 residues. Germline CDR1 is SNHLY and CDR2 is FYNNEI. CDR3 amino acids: CASRPGTVSTDTQYF. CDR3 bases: TGTGCCAGCAGACCCGGGACGGTGAGCACAGATACGCAGTATTTT.